These 3 T cell receptor beta chains were all obtained from the same sample, sequenced in a study of CD8+ T cells in alopecia areata. RNA extraction and reverse transcription yielded cDNA as sequencing template. The table came from immunoSEQ multiplex PCR; TCRdb's copy has only in-frame clones and leaves some out. The sample has 200,000 to 300,000 clones, none seen only once. CD4, CD8alpha, NKG2D, NKG2ACE and other markers guided sorting of pooled cutaneous lymph node cells. Source material: CD4+ T cells sorted from a lymph node. The receptors were gathered from a C3H/HeJ mouse with alopecia areata. The MHC haplotype of the strain is H2-k.

This clone was recorded a few times. The genes are named according to mouse. From the germline J gene comes the end of the CDR3, since the read stops 4 residues before it. Other DNA sequences in the sample encode the same CDR3. The chain couples TRBV1 to TRBJ2-5; 9 bases fit TRBD1. Trimming took 3 bases from V and 3 from J; bases not matched to a gene: 4. Looked up from germline, CDR1 is NSQYPW and CDR2 is LRSPGD (reference sequence). The CDR3 spans 15 residues. Incomplete CDR3 DNA: TGCACCTGCAGTGCGCCGACAGGGGGTCAAGAC. It is translated as CTCSAPTGGQD. The entire CDR3 protein reads CTCSAPTGGQDTQYF.

This clone occurred a few times. Gene names follow the mouse nomenclature. Read coverage stops 4 residues before the CDR3 terminus; the germline J gene supplies the remainder. The same CDR3 also results from other DNA sequences found in this sample. V gene TRBV19 combines with J gene TRBJ2-7, with 9 positions matching TRBD1. V lost 2 bases and J lost 3; bases outside the gene matches: 3. The CDR3 has 14 residues. Germline V gene sequence: CDR1 FNHDT, CDR2 SITEND (reference sequence). The CDR3 here is CASSIRTGDYEQYF. Incomplete CDR3 DNA: TGTGCCAGCAGTATTAGGACAGGGGACTAT.

In its sample, this clone was seen a few times. The listed genes are named as in mouse. The CDR3 extends 4 residues past the end of the read, so its final part is completed from the germline J gene. The chain employs TRBV13-3 and TRBJ2-2; TRBD1 agrees at 9 bases. Germline CDR1 is NNHDY and CDR2 is SYVADS. The V gene end was trimmed by 6 bases and the J gene end by 1 base; junction bases not matched to a gene: 7. This CDR3 has 16 residues. CDR3 protein: CASILRDRVNTGQLYF. Incomplete CDR3 DNA: TGTGCCAGCATTCTCCGGGACAGGGTAAACACCGGG.